The text below deals with one TCR beta chain. No antigen is known for it. No base quality values were provided; no much bigger clone lies one nucleotide off. CDR1 and CDR2, looked up from the germline V gene, are KGHDR and SFDVKD. The CDR3 numbers 12 residues from cysteine through phenylalanine. Only CDR3 DNA remains: 36 bases, in frame from the first base. Trimming costs V 2 bases and J 8 bases, and their ends lie 6 bases apart. The record originates from a study of blood T cell repertoires in COVID-19 (dated by TCRdb to about 2020). Regarding the research as a whole: Samples from collaborators originated in the United States, Italy and Spain and spanned both the acute and convalescent phases of COVID-19. The prospective study material was composed of cDNA or gDNA derived from T cells, B-cell-depleted T cells, or PBMCs. Subjects who had been exposed to COVID-19, were actively infected with it, or had recovered from it provided the deeply sampled blood TCRbeta repertoires that made up the dataset. The repertoires were made available in a free public database intended to serve as a resource for research on the immune response to SARS-CoV-2. The samples were drawn from the first 160 participants of the ongoing ImmuneRACE study and from some 1,300 subjects provided by 6 global collaborators. The sample metadata nearly always contained a de-identified subject ID, COVID-19 status, age in years and sex. Where available, HLA class I and class II types were taken from metadata supplied by the sample provider and were not determined by assay-based typing. Study-wide conclusions, independent of this receptor: The quantity of clinical and demographic metadata differed by source and by participant and was supplied without curation.

TCRbeta CDR3 regions were amplified from genomic DNA using the immunoSEQ Assay, a bias-controlled multiplex PCR. The authors' analysis ran thus. The number of nucleated cells in each sample was estimated by amplification of reference gene primers within the assay. Sequence reads were collapsed and filtered to measure the absolute abundance of every unique TCRbeta CDR3 rearrangement. For each sample, productive Simpson clonality was calculated as the square root of Simpson's diversity index across productive rearrangements. What TCRdb holds here is the immuneACCESS table cut down to in-frame rearrangements. Part of the clones is not present; checked against another copy, under half of the missing clones reflect an unresolved V gene, and the others are unexplained. The V and J calls and clone size are taken from that table; D and trimming were inferred from the DNA. This sample gives 30,000 to 45,000 clones in total; roughly nine tenths of them show up just once. The ten largest clones take up around 4.9% of the sample.

Collaborating institutions collected whole blood in K2EDTA tubes following their own protocols. For TCRbeta analysis, collaborators shipped samples in one of three forms: frozen whole blood, isolated PBMCs, or DNA extracted from either of those sample types. The sequence links TRBV24-1 to TRBJ2-1, with no confidently assigned D gene. Input material: peripheral blood. This clonotype was sampled from a human donor in a cohort sampled during active COVID-19. The encoded CDR3 is CATSDSVYEQFF. The nucleotide sequence is TGTGCCACCAGTGATTCAGTCTATGAGCAGTTCTTC.